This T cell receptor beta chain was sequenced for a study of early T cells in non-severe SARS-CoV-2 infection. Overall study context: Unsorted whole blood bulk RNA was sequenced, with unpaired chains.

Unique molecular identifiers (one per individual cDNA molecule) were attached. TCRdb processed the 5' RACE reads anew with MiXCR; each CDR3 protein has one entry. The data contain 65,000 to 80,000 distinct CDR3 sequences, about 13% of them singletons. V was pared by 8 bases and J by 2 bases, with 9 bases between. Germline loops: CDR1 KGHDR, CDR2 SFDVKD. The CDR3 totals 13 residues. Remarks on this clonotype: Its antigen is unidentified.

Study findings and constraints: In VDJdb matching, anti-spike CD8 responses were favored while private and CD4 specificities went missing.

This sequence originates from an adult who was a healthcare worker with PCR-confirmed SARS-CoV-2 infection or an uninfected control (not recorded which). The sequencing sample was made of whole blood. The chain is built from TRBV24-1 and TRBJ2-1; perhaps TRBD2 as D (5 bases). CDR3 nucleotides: TGTGCCACCATGCACGGGGCCTACAATGAGCAGTTCTTC. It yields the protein CATMHGAYNEQFF.